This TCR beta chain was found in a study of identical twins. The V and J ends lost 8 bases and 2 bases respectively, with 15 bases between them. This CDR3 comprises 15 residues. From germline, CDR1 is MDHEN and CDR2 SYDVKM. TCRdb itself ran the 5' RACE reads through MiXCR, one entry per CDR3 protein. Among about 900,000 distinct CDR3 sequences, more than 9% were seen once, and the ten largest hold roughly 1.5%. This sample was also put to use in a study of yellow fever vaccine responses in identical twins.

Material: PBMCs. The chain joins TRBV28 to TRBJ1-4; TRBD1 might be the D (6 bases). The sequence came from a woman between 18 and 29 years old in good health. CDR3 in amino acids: CASCTPGVTNEKLFF. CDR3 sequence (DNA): TGTGCCAGCTGTACCCCAGGGGTCACTAATGAAAAACTGTTTTTT.